This T cell receptor (beta chain) was captured by sequencing in a study of blood T cell repertoires in COVID-19. Study at large: Researchers got acute and convalescent COVID-19 samples from the United States, Italy and Spain. PBMCs, B-cell-depleted T cells, or T cells provided the cDNA or gDNA that made up the material.

Trimming cost V 2 bases and J 1 base, with 9 bases left between them. The germline CDR1 and CDR2 sequences are SGHDT and YYEEEE. This CDR3 has 14 amino acids. Authors' data handling: Amplification of reference gene primers was used by the study to estimate nucleated cell counts. The method was immunoSEQ multiplex PCR; TCRdb's version includes in-frame clones alone and lacks a portion of them. Clone size and V and J calls were adopted from that table, with D and trimming inferred from the DNA. The data contain under 300,000 clones, roughly 89% of them singletons. The TCR comes from a woman in her thirties or forties who had recovered from COVID-19. This chain joins TRBV5-6 and TRBJ1-1; D is unclear. The sample taken for sequencing was peripheral blood. CDR3 residues: CASSFLNSNTEAFF. The CDR3 DNA follows: TGTGCCAGCAGCTTTTTAAATTCGAACACTGAAGCTTTCTTT.